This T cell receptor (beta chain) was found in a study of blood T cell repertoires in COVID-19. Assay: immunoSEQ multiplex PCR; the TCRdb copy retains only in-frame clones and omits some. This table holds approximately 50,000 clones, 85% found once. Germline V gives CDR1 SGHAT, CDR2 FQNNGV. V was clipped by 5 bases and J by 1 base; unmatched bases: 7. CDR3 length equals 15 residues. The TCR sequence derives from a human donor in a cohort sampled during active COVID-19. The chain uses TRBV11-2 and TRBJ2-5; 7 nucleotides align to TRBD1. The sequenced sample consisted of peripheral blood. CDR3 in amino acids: CASSRQGQPQETQYF. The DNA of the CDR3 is TGTGCCAGCAGCCGCCAGGGACAGCCCCAAGAGACCCAGTACTTC.